This T cell receptor beta chain was recorded in a study of control samples from healthy donors and cancer patients. Trimming removed 6 bases at V and 6 bases at J, with 18 bases between. CDR1 and CDR2 from the germline V gene are MDHEN and SYDVKM. This CDR3 has 15 residues. Measured with immunoSEQ multiplex PCR; TCRdb has only the in-frame clones, and not every one. Of 150,000 to 200,000 clones listed, just over 90% were seen once; the top ten hold 1.2% to 1.5%. The receptor's source is a man between 25 and 39 years old in good health. Sequenced material: blood. V and J are TRBV28 and TRBJ1-5; D possibly corresponds to TRBD1 (5 bases). CDR3 sequence reads: CASSYPGGGGQPQHF. In DNA, the CDR3 is TGTGCCAGCAGCTACCCCGGCGGGGGGGGTCAGCCCCAGCATTTT. The full variable domain, its missing parts supplied by reference TRBV28 and TRBJ1-5, is DVKVTQSSRYLVKRTGEKVFLECVQDMDHENMFWYRQDPGLGLRLIYFSYDVKMKEKGDIPEGYSVSREKKERFSLILESASTNQTSMYLCASSYPGGGGQPQHFGDGTRLSIL.